This T cell receptor (beta chain) was recorded in a study of blood T cell repertoires in COVID-19. V dropped 6 bases and J dropped 4; count of bases not matched to a gene: 8. The germline V gene has CDR1 MNHEY and CDR2 SVGAGI. CDR3 length: 14 residues. Methods used by the authors: For nucleated cells, counts were estimated from reference gene primer amplification. TCRdb's copy holds only in-frame clones and misses some; the assay was immunoSEQ multiplex PCR. Clone size and the V and J calls come from that table; the DNA yielded D and trimming. The sample contains approximately 110,000 clones, approximately 85% of which appear only once.

The sample consisted of peripheral blood. The chain recombines TRBV6-5 with TRBJ2-7, with 8 bases aligning to TRBD1. This receptor was obtained from an elderly woman with COVID-19, enrolled during active disease. CDR3 sequence: CASSPGGQGYEQYF. CDR3 in DNA: TGTGCCAGCAGCCCCGGTGGACAGGGATACGAGCAGTACTTC.